One and the same sample provided the 16 T cell receptor beta chains below, sequenced in a study of T cell repertoires in cytomegalovirus infection (dated by TCRdb to between 2018 and 2021). TCRdb names Illumina HiSeq 1500 as the instrument used. TCRdb reanalyzed the raw reads on its own, using fastp at Q25 for trimming and MiXCR for clone calling, and kept in-frame beta chains. Rows matching on CDR3 protein sequence are summarized as one entry with the most common DNA and genes. This sample holds 500,000 to 600,000 distinct CDR3 sequences; approximately 15% were observed only once. About 24% of the sample rests with the top ten. Sequenced: CD8+ T cells from PBMCs. The receptor source for this set is a human donor in good health (CMV status not recorded). Some clones in this sample may be carry-over from other donors' samples.

This clonotype was picked up many times. This rearrangement joins TRBV10-3 to TRBJ1-2, with unresolved D. The germline V gene encodes CDR1 ENHRY and CDR2 SYGVKD. This CDR3 is built from 15 residues. Trimming removed 5 bases at V and 7 bases at J, with 20 bases between. This CDR3 is CAISYNSAAEAGYTF. The CDR3 DNA reads as TGTGCCATCAGTTATAACTCGGCAGCCGAGGCTGGCTACACCTTC.

The chain carries TRBV6-4 and TRBJ2-1; 7 bases fit TRBD1. This CDR3 region has 15 residues. Unmatched junction bases numbered 6, after V lost 6 bases and J lost 1 base. Germline V gives CDR1 MRHNA, CDR2 SNTAGT. The CDR3 sequence: CASRRQGGSYNEQFF. CDR3 sequence (DNA): TGTGCCAGCAGAAGACAGGGCGGGTCCTACAATGAGCAGTTCTTC.

This clonotype was counted a few times. V gene TRBV4-1 combines with J gene TRBJ1-1; TRBD1 is a possible D gene (5 bases). The germline gives CDR1 MGHRA, CDR2 YSYEKL. This CDR3 is 16 amino acids long. V was pared by 0 bases and J by 0 bases, with 11 bases between. The CDR3 coding sequence is TGCGCCAGCAGCCAAGAACTGACAGTCATGAACACTGAAGCTTTCTTT. Protein product: CASSQELTVMNTEAFF.

The chain is built from TRBV6-1 and TRBJ2-7, with D possibly being TRBD1 (5 bases). CDR3 length: 15 amino acids. Looked up from germline, CDR1 is MNHNS and CDR2 is SASEGT. Trimming shortened V by 1 base and J by 2 bases, and 12 bases separated the two germline ends. The DNA for the CDR3 is TGTGCCAGCAGTGAAGTACAGGAATTCACCTACGAGCAGTACTTC. Protein: CASSEVQEFTYEQYF.

The V gene is TRBV10-3, the J gene TRBJ1-3, with D unclear. The V end was cut by 4 bases, the J end by 0 bases, with 7 bases between. The V gene's germline CDR1 is ENHRY and CDR2 SYGVKD. The CDR3 totals 14 residues. CDR3 DNA sequence: TGTGCCATCAGTGCCCGGGGCTCTGGAAACACCATATATTTT. The encoded protein is CAISARGSGNTIYF.

This clonotype has only a few counts. This chain links TRBV5-4 with TRBJ1-1; possible D gene TRBD1, 6 bases. The V gene's germline CDR1 is SGHNT and CDR2 YYREEE (reference sequence). This CDR3 has 17 amino acids. V gave up 6 bases and J gave up 6 bases, with 27 bases separating them. The CDR3 DNA sequence: TGTGCCAGCACCGACATCGATTTGACAGGAGGTTTCGCTGAAGCTTTCTTT. This sequence encodes CASTDIDLTGGFAEAFF.

This clonotype was picked up many times. The V and J genes are TRBV7-9 and TRBJ1-3; the match to TRBD1 covers 9 bases. V trimming: 5 bases; J trimming: 0 bases; junction bases outside the gene matches: 5. The CDR3 has 16 residues. CDR1 SEHNR and CDR2 FQNEAQ come from the germline V gene (reference sequence). The CDR3 sequence is CASSPTTGGSGNTIYF. The CDR3 DNA follows: TGTGCCAGCAGCCCAACGACAGGGGGCTCTGGAAACACCATATATTTT.

This clonotype came up once. CDR3 loop: CASSYPLVAGGTDTQYF. The CDR3 DNA reads TGTGCCAGCAGTTACCCCTTGGTAGCGGGAGGCACAGATACGCAGTATTTT. This chain connects TRBV6-6 to TRBJ2-3; TRBD2 matches at 9 bases. CDR3 length: 17 residues. J lost 1 base, V lost 2 bases, and 7 bases had no gene match. Per the germline V gene, CDR1 is MNHNY and CDR2 is SVGAGI (reference sequence).

Turning to this clonotype: The CDR3 end shows no conserved phenylalanine or tryptophan, and so a read error is likely. V is TRBV19 and J is TRBJ1-2; TRBD1 matches 8 bases. The ends lost 5 bases at V and 4 bases at J; junction bases unmatched: 0. The CDR3 consists of 12 residues. Germline V gene lookup returns CDR1 LNHDA and CDR2 SQIVND (reference sequence). CDR3 amino acids: CASSGTGYGYTL. The CDR3 DNA sequence: TGTGCCAGTAGTGGGACAGGCTATGGCTACACCTTA.

This clonotype was picked up many times. CDR3 sequence (DNA): TGTGCCAGCAGTTCTCGGGAGGGACTCTTCGGGGAGACCCAGTACTTC. This sequence encodes CASSSREGLFGETQYF. The chain employs TRBV28 and TRBJ2-5, with 8 bases matching TRBD2. Germline CDR1 reads MDHEN; CDR2 reads SYDVKM. Trimming removed 4 bases from V and 5 bases from J; junction bases left unmatched: 12. The CDR3 consists of 16 residues.

J is TRBJ1-1 and V is TRBV19; tentatively, D is TRBD1 (5 bases). This CDR3 spans 14 amino acids. Between the trimmed V and J ends, which lost 6 bases and 1 base, there was a span of 12 bases. Germline loops: CDR1 LNHDA, CDR2 SQIVND (reference sequence). CDR3 sequence (DNA): TGTGCCAGTAGCCGGACATCCCGGAACACTGAAGCTTTCTTT. Encoded protein: CASSRTSRNTEAFF. The full variable domain, completed using reference TRBV19 and TRBJ1-1, is DGGITQSPKYLFRKEGQNVTLSCEQNLNHDAMYWYRQDPGQGLRLIYYSQIVNDFQKGDIAEGYSVSREKKESFPLTVTSAQKNPTAFYLCASSRTSRNTEAFFGQGTRLTVV.

The rearrangement joins TRBV10-3 to TRBJ1-5; D unresolved. Per the germline V gene, CDR1 is ENHRY and CDR2 is SYGVKD. This CDR3 spans 15 amino acids. The V end was cut by 2 bases, the J end by 0 bases, with 8 bases between. This CDR3 is CAISEGSYSNQPQHF. Here the CDR3 DNA reads TGTGCCATCAGTGAGGGGTCCTATAGCAATCAGCCCCAGCATTTT.

In its sample, this clonotype was seen many times. This rearrangement joins TRBV7-2 to TRBJ1-1; D call uncertain. This CDR3 is built from 16 residues. Trimming stripped 1 base from V and 5 bases from J, with 17 bases between. CDR1 and CDR2 (germline): SGHTA, FQGNSA. The CDR3 protein is CASSLGVAGAGTEAFF. The CDR3 DNA sequence: TGTGCCAGCAGCTTAGGGGTGGCGGGCGCGGGGACTGAAGCTTTCTTT. Full variable domain (missing parts from reference TRBV7-2 and TRBJ1-1): GAGVSQSPSNKVTEKGKDVELRCDPISGHTALYWYRQSLGQGLEFLIYFQGNSAPDKSGLPSDRFSAERTGGSVSTLTIQRTQQEDSAVYLCASSLGVAGAGTEAFFGQGTRLTVV.

This clonotype has more than one count but fewer than ten. The chain uses TRBV27 and TRBJ2-1, with D perhaps matching TRBD2 (6 bases). CDR1 is MNHEY and CDR2 is SMNVEV in the germline V gene (reference sequence). The CDR3 totals 16 residues. The germline V and J ends were trimmed by 4 bases and 7 bases, with 20 bases remaining between them. The CDR3 sequence is CASSSNLARGWNEQFF. DNA of the CDR3: TGTGCCAGCAGTTCAAATCTAGCGCGAGGTTGGAATGAGCAGTTCTTC.

This clonotype showed up many times. The V gene is TRBV29-1, the J gene TRBJ1-2, with D tentatively TRBD1 (6 bases). Germline V gene data show CDR1 as SQVTM and CDR2 as ANQGSEA. Trimming removed 6 bases at V and 4 bases at J, with 15 bases between. The CDR3 runs to 13 residues. CDR3 sequence reads: CSVPGGGGYGYTF. In nucleotides, the CDR3 is TGCAGCGTCCCCGGCGGGGGCGGCTATGGCTACACCTTC.

This clonotype was found many times. The genes are TRBV23-1 and TRBJ2-6; 9 bases line up with TRBD1. TRBV23-1 is given ORF status, its function remaining uncertain. Trimming removed 3 bases from V and 0 bases from J; junction bases left unmatched: 9. This CDR3 region has 19 residues. In DNA, the CDR3 is TGCGCCAGCAGTCAGCCTGGGACAGGGCTGTGCTCTGGGGCCAACGTCCTGACTTTC. It is translated as CASSQPGTGLCSGANVLTF.